The rows below give T cell receptor beta chains drawn from one sample of a study of T cell changes during pregnancy in multiple sclerosis. Profiled with immunoSEQ multiplex PCR; TCRdb holds only in-frame clones, not every one. The sample shows just under 65,000 clones, 80% to 95% of them seen only once. The sequencing used peripheral blood, collected in the second trimester of pregnancy. The source is a female donor in good health, enrolled as a control in a pregnancy study. Both conserved end residues are part of each CDR3. D genes are given only for firm matches. Clone sizes are given selectively: once, few, many, or a class where the clone is expanded.

>TRBV7-3|TRBJ1-1|.|.
CASSLQGRGSTEAFF
TGTGCCAGCAGCCTTCAGGGGCGGGGGTCCACTGAAGCTTTCTTT
>TRBV7-6|TRBJ1-1|.|.
CASSGSGTEAFF
TGTGCCAGCAGCGGTTCAGGGACTGAAGCTTTCTTT
>TRBV2|TRBJ2-2|.|TRBD2
CASRTSPTGELFF
TGTGCCAGCAGGACTAGCCCCACCGGGGAGCTGTTTTTT
>TRBV19|TRBJ1-2|.|.
CASTPDSYTGYTF
TGTGCCAGTACCCCTGACAGCTACACTGGCTACACCTTC
>TRBV28|TRBJ2-1|.|TRBD2
CASSLSRLAVSSYNEQFF
TGTGCCAGCAGTCTTTCCCGACTAGCGGTGAGCTCCTACAATGAGCAGTTCTTC
>TRBV2|TRBJ2-2|.|.
CASTRGMSTNTGELFF
TGTGCCAGCACCCGGGGGATGTCCACGAACACCGGGGAGCTGTTTTTT
>TRBV18|TRBJ2-1|once|TRBD2
CASSPREGLSEQFF
TGTGCCAGCTCACCGCGGGAGGGCCTAAGTGAGCAGTTCTTC
>TRBV5-1|TRBJ1-1|.|.
CASSLQNTNTEAFF
TGCGCCAGCAGCTTGCAGAATACAAACACTGAAGCTTTCTTT
>TRBV29-1|TRBJ1-1|.|.
CSVGAGDHTEAFF
TGCAGCGTTGGGGCAGGGGATCACACTGAAGCTTTCTTT
>TRBV9|TRBJ2-5|.|.
CASSVAGQGGRQGTQYF
TGTGCCAGCAGCGTAGCCGGGCAGGGGGGCCGGCAGGGGACCCAGTACTTC
>TRBV7-2|TRBJ1-2|once|.
CASSLVGDGGYTF
TGTGCCAGCAGCTTAGTCGGCGACGGGGGCTACACCTTC
>TRBV29-1|TRBJ1-2|.|.
CSAQISGDGYTF
TGCAGCGCCCAAATTTCAGGGGATGGCTACACCTTC
>TRBV5-1|TRBJ2-1|.|.
CASSSVLRGNDEQFF
TGCGCCAGCAGCTCCGTCTTGCGCGGGAACGATGAGCAGTTCTTC
>TRBV10-1|TRBJ1-2|few|.
CASSPSGYTF
TGCGCCAGCAGTCCATCAGGCTACACCTTC
>TRBV19|TRBJ1-2|.|.
CASRKQRSYGYTF
TGTGCCAGTAGGAAACAGAGATCCTATGGCTACACCTTC
>TRBV4-1|TRBJ1-2|once|TRBD1
CASSQLTDRDNYGYTF
TGCGCCAGCAGCCAATTGACTGACAGGGATAACTATGGCTACACCTTC
>TRBV7-9|TRBJ1-1|.|TRBD1
CASSLKRTGQGGPSTEAFF
TGTGCCAGCAGCTTAAAAAGGACAGGACAGGGAGGGCCGAGCACTGAAGCTTTCTTT
>TRBV6-6|TRBJ1-5|.|.
CASSYEVGDQPQHF
TGTGCCAGCAGTTACGAGGTCGGCGATCAGCCCCAGCATTTT
>TRBV28|TRBJ1-6|.|TRBD1
CASTKRTGGHSPLHF
TGTGCCAGCACTAAGCGGACAGGGGGTCACTCACCCCTCCACTTT
>TRBV28|TRBJ1-1|.|.
CASKRPNTEAFF
TGTGCCAGCAAGCGGCCGAACACTGAAGCTTTCTTT
>TRBV6-4|TRBJ1-1|.|.
CASSTGQENTEAFF
TGTGCCAGCAGTACGGGACAAGAGAACACTGAAGCTTTCTTT
>TRBV27|TRBJ2-2|.|TRBD2
CASSPDLPGLAGPTGELFF
TGTGCCAGCAGCCCTGACCTCCCGGGACTAGCGGGACCCACCGGGGAGCTGTTTTTT
>TRBV5-1|TRBJ1-5|.|.
CASSLRENQPQHF
TGCGCCAGCAGCTTGCGAGAGAATCAGCCCCAGCATTTT
>TRBV19|TRBJ2-5|once|.
CASKGAPHQETQYF
TGTGCCAGTAAAGGGGCTCCCCATCAAGAGACCCAGTACTTC
>TRBV28|TRBJ2-2|once|TRBD1
CASNPLPGQGYTGELFF
TGTGCCAGCAACCCTCTGCCGGGACAGGGTTACACCGGGGAGCTGTTTTTT
>TRBV6-4|TRBJ1-5|.|.
CASSPSSYQPQHF
TGTGCCAGCAGTCCTAGTTCTTATCAGCCCCAGCATTTT
>TRBV6-1|TRBJ2-7|.|.
CASSFLDNYEQYF
TGTGCCAGCAGTTTCCTGGACAACTACGAGCAGTACTTC
>TRBV29-1|TRBJ2-1|.|TRBD1
CSVEDLTDREYNEQFF
TGCAGCGTTGAAGATCTAACGGACAGGGAGTACAATGAGCAGTTCTTC
>TRBV5-1|TRBJ2-3|.|TRBD1
CASSSGQGEDTDTQYF
TGCGCCAGCAGCTCGGGACAGGGGGAGGACACAGATACGCAGTATTTT
>TRBV14|TRBJ2-7|.|TRBD2
CASSSGGPYEQYF
TGTGCCAGTTCTAGCGGGGGACCCTACGAGCAGTACTTC
>TRBV6-5|TRBJ2-1|.|TRBD2
CASSPRAGGYNEQFF
TGTGCCAGCAGCCCCCGAGCGGGGGGTTACAATGAGCAGTTCTTC
>TRBV2|TRBJ1-4|.|.
CASSEWGGREKLFF
TGTGCCAGCAGTGAATGGGGGGGTCGTGAAAAACTGTTTTTT